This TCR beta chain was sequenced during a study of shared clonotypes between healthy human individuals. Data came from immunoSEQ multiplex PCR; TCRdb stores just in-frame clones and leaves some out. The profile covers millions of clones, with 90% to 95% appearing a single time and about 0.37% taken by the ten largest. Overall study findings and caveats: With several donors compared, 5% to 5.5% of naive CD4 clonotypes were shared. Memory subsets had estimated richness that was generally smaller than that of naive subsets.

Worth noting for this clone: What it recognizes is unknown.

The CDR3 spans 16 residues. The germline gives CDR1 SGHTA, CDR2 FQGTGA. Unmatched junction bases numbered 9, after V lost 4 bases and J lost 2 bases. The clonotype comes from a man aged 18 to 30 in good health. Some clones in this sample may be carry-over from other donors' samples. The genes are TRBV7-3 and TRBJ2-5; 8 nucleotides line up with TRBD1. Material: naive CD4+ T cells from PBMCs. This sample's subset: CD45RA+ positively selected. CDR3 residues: CASSSGQGGSQETQYF. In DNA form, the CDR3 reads TGTGCCAGCAGCTCCGGACAGGGTGGGTCGCAAGAGACCCAGTACTTC.